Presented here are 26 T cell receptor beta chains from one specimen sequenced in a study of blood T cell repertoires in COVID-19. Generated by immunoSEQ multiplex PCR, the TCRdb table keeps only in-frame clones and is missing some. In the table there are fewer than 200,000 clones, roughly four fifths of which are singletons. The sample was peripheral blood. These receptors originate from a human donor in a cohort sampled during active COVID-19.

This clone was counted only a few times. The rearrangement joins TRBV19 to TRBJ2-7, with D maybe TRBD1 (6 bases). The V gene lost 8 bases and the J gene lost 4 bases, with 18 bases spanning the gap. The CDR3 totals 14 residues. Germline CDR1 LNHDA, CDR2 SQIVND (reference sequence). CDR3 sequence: CASFPGTISYEQYF. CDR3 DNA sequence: TGTGCCAGTTTCCCTGGGACAATTTCTTACGAGCAGTACTTC.

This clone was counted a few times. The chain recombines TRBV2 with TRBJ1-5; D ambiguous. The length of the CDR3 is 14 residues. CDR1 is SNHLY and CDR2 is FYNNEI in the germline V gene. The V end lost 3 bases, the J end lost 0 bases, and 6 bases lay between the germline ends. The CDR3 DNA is TGTGCCAGCAGTGAGAGCGATAGCAATCAGCCCCAGCATTTT. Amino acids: CASSESDSNQPQHF.

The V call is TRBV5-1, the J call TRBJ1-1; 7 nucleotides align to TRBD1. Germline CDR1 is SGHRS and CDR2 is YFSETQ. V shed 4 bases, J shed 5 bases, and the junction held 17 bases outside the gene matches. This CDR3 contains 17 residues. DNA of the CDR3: TGCGCCAGCAGCCGACTGGGGCTAGGGGGCGCGGGGACTGAAGCTTTCTTT. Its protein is CASSRLGLGGAGTEAFF. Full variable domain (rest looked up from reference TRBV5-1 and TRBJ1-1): KAGVTQTPRYLIKTRGQQVTLSCSPISGHRSVSWYQQTPGQGLQFLFEYFSETQRNKGNFPGRFSGRQFSNSRSEMNVSTLELGDSALYLCASSRLGLGGAGTEAFFGQGTRLTVV.

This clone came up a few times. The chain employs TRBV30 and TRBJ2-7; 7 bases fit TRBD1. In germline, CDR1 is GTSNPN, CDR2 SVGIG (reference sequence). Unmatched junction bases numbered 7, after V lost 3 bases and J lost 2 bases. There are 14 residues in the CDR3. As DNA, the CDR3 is TGTGCCTGGAGCACCCTAACAGGGGCCTACGAGCAGTACTTC. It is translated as CAWSTLTGAYEQYF.

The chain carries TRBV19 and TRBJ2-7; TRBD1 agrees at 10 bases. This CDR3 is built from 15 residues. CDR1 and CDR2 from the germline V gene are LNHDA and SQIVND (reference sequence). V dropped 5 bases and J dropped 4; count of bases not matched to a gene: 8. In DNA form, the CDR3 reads TGTGCCAGTAGTCAAGGGGGACAGGGGCTGTACGAGCAGTACTTC. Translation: CASSQGGQGLYEQYF.

The CDR3 protein is CASSQGPGTLLSGTEAFF. As DNA, the CDR3 is TGCGCCAGCAGCCAAGGTCCAGGCACCTTGCTGAGTGGCACTGAAGCTTTCTTT. This chain links TRBV4-1 with TRBJ1-1; the D is unclear. The V and J ends lost 1 base and 4 bases respectively, with 22 bases between them. The germline gives CDR1 MGHRA, CDR2 YSYEKL. CDR3 length: 18 amino acids.

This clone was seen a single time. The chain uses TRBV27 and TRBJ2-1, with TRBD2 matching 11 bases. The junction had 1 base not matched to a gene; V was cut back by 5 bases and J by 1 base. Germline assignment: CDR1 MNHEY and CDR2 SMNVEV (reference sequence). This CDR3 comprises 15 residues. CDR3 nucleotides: TGTGCCAGCAGTCCTAGCGGGGGGTCCTACAATGAGCAGTTCTTC. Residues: CASSPSGGSYNEQFF.

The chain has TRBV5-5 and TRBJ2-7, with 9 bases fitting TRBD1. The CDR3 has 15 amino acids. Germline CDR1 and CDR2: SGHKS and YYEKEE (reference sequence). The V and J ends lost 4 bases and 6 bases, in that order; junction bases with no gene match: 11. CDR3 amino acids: CASSPRDREGTEQYF. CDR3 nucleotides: TGTGCCAGCAGCCCCCGGGACAGGGAGGGTACCGAGCAGTACTTC.

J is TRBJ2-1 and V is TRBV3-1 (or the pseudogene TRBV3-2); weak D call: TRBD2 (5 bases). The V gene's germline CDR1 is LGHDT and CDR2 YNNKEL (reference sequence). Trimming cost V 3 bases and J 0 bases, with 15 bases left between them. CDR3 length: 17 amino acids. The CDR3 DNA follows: TGTGCCAGCAGCCATACGACACCGGGAAGCTCCTACAATGAGCAGTTCTTC. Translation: CASSHTTPGSSYNEQFF.

CDR3 region: CASSQDTGGQSCEKLFF. The CDR3, as DNA: TGTGCCAGCAGCCAAGACACAGGGGGACAGTCGTGTGAAAAACTGTTTTTT. V usage is TRBV4-2 and J usage is TRBJ1-4; 8 bases are a match to TRBD1. From germline, CDR1 is LGHNA and CDR2 YNFKEQ. Trimming took 0 bases from V and 7 from J; bases not matched to a gene: 10. The CDR3 totals 17 residues.

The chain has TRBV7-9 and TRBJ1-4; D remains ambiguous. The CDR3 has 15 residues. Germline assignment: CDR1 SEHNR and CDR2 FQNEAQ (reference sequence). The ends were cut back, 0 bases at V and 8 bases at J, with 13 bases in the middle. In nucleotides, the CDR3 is TGTGCCAGCAGCTTAGCCTGGACTATTGACGAAAAACTGTTTTTT. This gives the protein CASSLAWTIDEKLFF.

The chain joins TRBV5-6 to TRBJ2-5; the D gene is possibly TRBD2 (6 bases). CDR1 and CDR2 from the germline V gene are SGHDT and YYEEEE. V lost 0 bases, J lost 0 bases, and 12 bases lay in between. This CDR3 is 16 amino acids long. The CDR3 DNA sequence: TGTGCCAGCAGCTTGGTGGGCGGGGCCCACCAAGAGACCCAGTACTTC. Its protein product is CASSLVGGAHQETQYF.

The CDR3, as DNA: TGTGCCAGTTCTGCAACTAATGAAAAACTGTTTTTT. It encodes CASSATNEKLFF. The chain has TRBV9 and TRBJ1-4; D is undetermined. Germline V gene sequence: CDR1 SGDLS, CDR2 YYNGEE. CDR3 length equals 12 residues. With 8 bases removed from V and 0 bases from J, the gap between germline ends came to 5 bases.

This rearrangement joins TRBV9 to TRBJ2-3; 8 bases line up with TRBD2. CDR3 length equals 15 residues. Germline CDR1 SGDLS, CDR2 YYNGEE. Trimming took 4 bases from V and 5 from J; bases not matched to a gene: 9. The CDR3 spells CASSPGGAQGDTQYF. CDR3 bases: TGTGCCAGCAGCCCGGGGGGGGCACAGGGAGATACGCAGTATTTT.

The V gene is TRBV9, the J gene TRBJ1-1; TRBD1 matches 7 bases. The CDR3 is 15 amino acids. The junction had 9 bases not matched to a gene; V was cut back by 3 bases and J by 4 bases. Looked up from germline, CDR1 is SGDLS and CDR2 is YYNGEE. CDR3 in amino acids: CASSAGDRRGTEAFF. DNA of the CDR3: TGTGCCAGCAGCGCGGGGGACAGACGAGGCACTGAAGCTTTCTTT.

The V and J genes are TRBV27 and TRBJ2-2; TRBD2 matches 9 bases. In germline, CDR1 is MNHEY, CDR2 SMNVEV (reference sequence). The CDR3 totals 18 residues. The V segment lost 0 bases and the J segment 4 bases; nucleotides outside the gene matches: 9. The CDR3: CASSLSGVAGDFTGELFF. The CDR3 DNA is TGTGCCAGCAGTTTATCGGGGGTAGCGGGGGATTTCACCGGGGAGCTGTTTTTT.

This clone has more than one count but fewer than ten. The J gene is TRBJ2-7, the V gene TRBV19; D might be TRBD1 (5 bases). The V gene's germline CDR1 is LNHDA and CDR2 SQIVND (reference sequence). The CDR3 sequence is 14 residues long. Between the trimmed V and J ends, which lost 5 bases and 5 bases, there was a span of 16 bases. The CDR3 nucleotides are TGTGCCAGTAGTCCCCGGACATCTCTGGACGAGCAGTACTTC. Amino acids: CASSPRTSLDEQYF.

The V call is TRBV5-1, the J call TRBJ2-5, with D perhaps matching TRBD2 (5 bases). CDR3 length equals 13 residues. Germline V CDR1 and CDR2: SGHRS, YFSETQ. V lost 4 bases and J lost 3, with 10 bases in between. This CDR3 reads CASSPGSEETQYF. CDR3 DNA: TGCGCCAGCAGCCCTGGGAGCGAAGAGACCCAGTACTTC.

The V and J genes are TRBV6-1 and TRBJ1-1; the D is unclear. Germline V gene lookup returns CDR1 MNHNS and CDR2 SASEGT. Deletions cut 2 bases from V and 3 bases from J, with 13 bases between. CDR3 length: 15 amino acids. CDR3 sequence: CASSENPVGHTEAFF. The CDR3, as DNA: TGTGCCAGCAGTGAAAATCCTGTTGGGCACACTGAAGCTTTCTTT.

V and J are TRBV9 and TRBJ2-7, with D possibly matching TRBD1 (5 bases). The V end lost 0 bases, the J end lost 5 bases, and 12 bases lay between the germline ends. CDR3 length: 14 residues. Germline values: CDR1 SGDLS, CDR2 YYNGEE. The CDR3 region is CASSVEGRVHEQYF. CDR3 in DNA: TGTGCCAGCAGCGTAGAGGGCAGGGTTCACGAGCAGTACTTC.

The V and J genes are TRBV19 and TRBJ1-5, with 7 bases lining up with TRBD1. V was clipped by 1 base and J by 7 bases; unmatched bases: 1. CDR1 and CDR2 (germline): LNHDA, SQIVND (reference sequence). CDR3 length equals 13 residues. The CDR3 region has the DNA TGTGCCAGTAGTATAGGACAGGGCCAGCCCCAGCATTTT. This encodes CASSIGQGQPQHF.

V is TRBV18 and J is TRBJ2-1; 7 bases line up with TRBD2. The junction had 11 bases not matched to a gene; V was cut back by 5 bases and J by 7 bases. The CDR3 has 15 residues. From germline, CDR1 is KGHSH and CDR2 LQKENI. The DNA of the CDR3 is TGTGCCAGCTCAATAGTGGGGGGGAGGACGAATGAGCAGTTCTTC. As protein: CASSIVGGRTNEQFF.

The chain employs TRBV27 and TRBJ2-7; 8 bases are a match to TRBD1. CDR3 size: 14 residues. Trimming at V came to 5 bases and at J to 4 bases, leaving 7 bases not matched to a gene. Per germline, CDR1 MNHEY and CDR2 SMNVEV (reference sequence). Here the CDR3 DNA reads TGTGCCAGCAGTCCCCGGGACAGGATGTACGAGCAGTACTTC. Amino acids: CASSPRDRMYEQYF.

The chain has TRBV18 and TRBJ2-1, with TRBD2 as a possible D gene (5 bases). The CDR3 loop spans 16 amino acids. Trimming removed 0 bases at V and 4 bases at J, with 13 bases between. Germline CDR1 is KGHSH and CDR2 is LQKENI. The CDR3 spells CASSPPLGGLYNEQFF. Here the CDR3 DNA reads TGTGCCAGCTCACCACCGCTCGGCGGGCTGTACAATGAGCAGTTCTTC.

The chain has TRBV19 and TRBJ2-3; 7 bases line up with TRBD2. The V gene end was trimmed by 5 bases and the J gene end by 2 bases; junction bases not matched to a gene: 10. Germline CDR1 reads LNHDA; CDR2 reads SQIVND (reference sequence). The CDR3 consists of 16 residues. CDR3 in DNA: TGTGCCAGTAGTGAAACGGGGGGTTACTTCACAGATACGCAGTATTTT. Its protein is CASSETGGYFTDTQYF.

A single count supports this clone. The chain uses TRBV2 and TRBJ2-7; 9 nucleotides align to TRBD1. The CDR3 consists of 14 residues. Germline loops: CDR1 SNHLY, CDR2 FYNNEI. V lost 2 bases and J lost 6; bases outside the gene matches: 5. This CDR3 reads CASSEYKDRGEQYF. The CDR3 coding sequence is TGTGCCAGCAGTGAATATAAGGACAGGGGCGAGCAGTACTTC.